Presented here are 9 T cell receptor beta chains from one specimen sequenced in a study of cytomegalovirus exposure and HLA in healthy donors. The primer mix had 60 Vbeta and 13 Jbeta primers. Libraries were prepared by immunoSEQ multiplex PCR; TCRdb keeps only in-frame clonotypes and omits some of them. The sample lists some 130,000 clones, around 80% occurring once. Sequenced input: PBMCs. These receptor sequences come from a woman in her thirties or forties in good health and CMV-seronegative.

This clone appeared once. The chain recombines TRBV18 with TRBJ1-1; no firm D call. This CDR3 comprises 13 residues. Trimming removed 3 bases at V and 0 bases at J, with 5 bases between. Germline-derived CDR1 and CDR2 are KGHSH and LQKENI. The CDR3 nucleotides are TGTGCCAGCTCACCCATTCTGAACACTGAAGCTTTCTTT. Protein product: CASSPILNTEAFF. Full variable domain (remainder filled in from reference TRBV18 and TRBJ1-1): NAGVMQNPRHLVRRRGQEARLRCSPMKGHSHVYWYRQLPEEGLKFMVYLQKENIIDESGMPKERFSAEFPKEGPSILRIQQVVRGDSAAYFCASSPILNTEAFFGQGTRLTVV.

The chain joins TRBV19 to TRBJ2-1, with 8 bases identical to TRBD1. The CDR3 is 18 amino acids. Germline CDR1 and CDR2: LNHDA and SQIVND (reference sequence). J was trimmed by 2 bases and V by 4 bases; bases with no gene match: 13. CDR3 residues: CASSSRGQGVNPYNEQFF. Here the CDR3 DNA reads TGTGCCAGTAGTAGCCGCGGACAGGGAGTAAACCCCTACAATGAGCAGTTCTTC.

Of note for this clone: The junction differs from germline at one of its ends, possibly a read error. The rearrangement links TRBV5-1 to TRBJ2-4, with 12 bases fitting TRBD1. CDR1 SGHRS and CDR2 YFSETQ come from the germline V gene. The CDR3 is 16 amino acids. The CDR3 protein is CASSYDGTGGKNSQYF. In nucleotides, the CDR3 is TGCGCCAGCAGCTATGACGGGACAGGGGGCAAAAACAGTCAGTACTTC.

The J gene is TRBJ2-7, the V gene TRBV10-3; 7 bases map to TRBD1. Germline assignment: CDR1 ENHRY and CDR2 SYGVKD. The CDR3 length is 15 residues. V lost 7 bases and J lost 5; bases outside the gene matches: 14. The CDR3 DNA reads TGTGCCATCAAACTCGACAGGGACCTCGCCAACGAGCAGTACTTC. Translating it yields CAIKLDRDLANEQYF.

CDR3 bases: TGTGCCAGCAGTTTAAGCGCTTTAGGAGAGACCCAGTACTTC. Its protein product is CASSLSALGETQYF. The chain has TRBV28 and TRBJ2-5; D is unresolved. Germline CDR1 reads MDHEN; CDR2 reads SYDVKM. CDR3 length equals 14 residues. Trimming cost V 2 bases and J 4 bases, with 11 bases left between them.

This chain links TRBV30 with TRBJ1-1; perhaps TRBD1 as D (5 bases). Trimming removed 2 bases from V and 5 bases from J, with 18 bases in between. The CDR3 has 15 amino acids. CDR1 GTSNPN and CDR2 SVGIG come from the germline V gene (reference sequence). The CDR3 DNA follows: TGTGCCTGGAGTCGGGGGGAGGCAGGAAGGACTGAAGCTTTCTTT. It encodes CAWSRGEAGRTEAFF. Drawing the rest from reference TRBV30 and TRBJ1-1, the complete variable domain is SQTIHQWPATLVQPVGSPLSLECTVEGTSNPNLYWYRQAAGRGLQLLFYSVGIGQISSEVPQNLSASRPQDRQFILSSKKLLLSDSGFYLCAWSRGEAGRTEAFFGQGTRLTVV.

The chain carries TRBV21-1 and TRBJ1-5. TRBV21-1 is tagged as a pseudogene. The CDR3 loop spans 18 amino acids. The CDR3 spells CASSSKAGAGGGNQPQHF. CDR3 nucleotides: TGTGCCAGCAGCTCAAAGGCGGGGGCCGGAGGGGGCAATCAGCCCCAGCATTTT.

The CDR3 sequence: CASSFSGVDNQPQHF. CDR3 in DNA: TGTGCCAGCAGTTTTTCAGGGGTCGACAATCAGCCCCAGCATTTT. This sequence joins TRBV27 and TRBJ1-5; TRBD1 might be the D (6 bases). Trimming shortened V by 3 bases and J by 3 bases, and 12 bases separated the two germline ends. Germline V gene sequence: CDR1 MNHEY, CDR2 SMNVEV (reference sequence). CDR3 length: 15 residues.

The chain is built from TRBV4-2 and TRBJ2-5, with TRBD1 matching 9 bases. The DNA end is more similar to TRBJ2-7, so the J call may be wrong. The CDR3 contains 14 residues. Germline V gene data show CDR1 as LGHNA and CDR2 as YNFKEQ. In DNA form, the CDR3 reads TGTGCCAGCAGCTCCGGGACAGGGTTCCCCGAGCAGTACTTC. Residues: CASSSGTGFPEQYF.